This T cell receptor (beta chain) came from a study of T cells after yellow fever vaccination. Whole-study results and caveats: Abundant clonotypes from the bulk population could have been carried over as contaminants into FACS-sorted repertoires. It was the secondary response that reached its peak faster, day 5 versus 15, but it was weaker.

Production of TCR cDNA was by 5'RACE template switching, which also added a universal primer site and UMIs. TCRdb re-called the 5' RACE reads through MiXCR, storing one row per CDR3 protein. This repertoire shows roughly 310,000 distinct CDR3 sequences, roughly 3.5% found once; its top ten account for 23%. This clonotype was found many times. Antigen unknown. The sequences come from PBMCs, collected on the day of the yellow fever booster vaccination. This TCR came from a man between 18 and 29 years old who received the YFV17D yellow fever vaccine.

The CDR3 is CASMPGGKYEQFF. CDR3 sequence (DNA): TGTGCCAGTATGCCGGGGGGCAAATATGAGCAGTTCTTC. This sequence joins TRBV11-2 and TRBJ2-1; D is possibly TRBD2 (7 bases). The CDR3 sequence is 13 residues long. Germline lookup yields CDR1 SGHAT and CDR2 FQNNGV. Trimming took off 9 bases at V and 8 bases at J, with 17 bases between the two ends.